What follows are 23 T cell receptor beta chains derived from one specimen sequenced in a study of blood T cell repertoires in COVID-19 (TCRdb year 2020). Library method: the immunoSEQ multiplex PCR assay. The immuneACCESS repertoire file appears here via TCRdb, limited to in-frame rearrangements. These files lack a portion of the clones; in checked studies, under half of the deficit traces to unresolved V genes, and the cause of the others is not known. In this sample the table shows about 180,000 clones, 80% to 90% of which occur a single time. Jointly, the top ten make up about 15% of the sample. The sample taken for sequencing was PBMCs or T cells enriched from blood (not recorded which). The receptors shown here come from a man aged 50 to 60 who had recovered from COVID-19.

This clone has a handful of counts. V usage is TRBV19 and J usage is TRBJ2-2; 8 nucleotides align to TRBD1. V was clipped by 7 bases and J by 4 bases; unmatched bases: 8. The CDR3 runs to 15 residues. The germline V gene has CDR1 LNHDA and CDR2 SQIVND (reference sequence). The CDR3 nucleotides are TGTGCCAGTACCCGGACAGGGTGGGGCACCGGGGAGCTGTTTTTT. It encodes CASTRTGWGTGELFF.

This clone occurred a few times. The CDR3 protein is CASSQDGPPSGGFYEQYF. CDR3 sequence (DNA): TGCGCCAGCAGCCAAGATGGGCCCCCTAGCGGGGGATTCTACGAGCAGTACTTC. V gene TRBV4-1 combines with J gene TRBJ2-7; 10 bases map to TRBD2. This CDR3 has 18 amino acids. J lost 3 bases, V lost 0 bases, and 11 bases had no gene match. Germline V CDR1 and CDR2: MGHRA, YSYEKL.

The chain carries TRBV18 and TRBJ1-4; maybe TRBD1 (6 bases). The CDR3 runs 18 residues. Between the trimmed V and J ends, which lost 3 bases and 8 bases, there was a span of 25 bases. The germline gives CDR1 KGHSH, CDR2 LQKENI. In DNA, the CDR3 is TGTGCCAGCTCACCCACGGACAGAATCGACGCCTCGATCGAAAAACTGTTTTTT. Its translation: CASSPTDRIDASIEKLFF. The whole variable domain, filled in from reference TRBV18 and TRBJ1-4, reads NAGVMQNPRHLVRRRGQEARLRCSPMKGHSHVYWYRQLPEEGLKFMVYLQKENIIDESGMPKERFSAEFPKEGPSILRIQQVVRGDSAAYFCASSPTDRIDASIEKLFFGSGTQLSVL.

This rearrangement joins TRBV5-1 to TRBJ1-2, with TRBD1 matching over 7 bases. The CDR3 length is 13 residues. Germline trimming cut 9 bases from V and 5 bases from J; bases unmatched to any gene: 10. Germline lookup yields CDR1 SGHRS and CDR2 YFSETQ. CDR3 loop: CATSKGQAYGYTF. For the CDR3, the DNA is TGCGCCACCTCTAAAGGACAGGCTTATGGCTACACCTTC.

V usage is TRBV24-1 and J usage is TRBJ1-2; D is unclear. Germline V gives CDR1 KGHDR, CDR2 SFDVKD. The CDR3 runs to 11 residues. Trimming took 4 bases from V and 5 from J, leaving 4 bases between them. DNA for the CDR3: TGTGCCACCAGTGACAAATATGGCTACACCTTC. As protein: CATSDKYGYTF.

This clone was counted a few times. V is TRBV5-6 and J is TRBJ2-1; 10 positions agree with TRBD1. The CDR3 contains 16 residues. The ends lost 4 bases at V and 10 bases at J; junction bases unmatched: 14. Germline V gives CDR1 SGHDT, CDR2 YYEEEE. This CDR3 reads CASSGVDLTGGGEQFF. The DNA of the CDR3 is TGTGCCAGCAGCGGGGTGGACCTGACAGGGGGCGGCGAGCAGTTCTTC.

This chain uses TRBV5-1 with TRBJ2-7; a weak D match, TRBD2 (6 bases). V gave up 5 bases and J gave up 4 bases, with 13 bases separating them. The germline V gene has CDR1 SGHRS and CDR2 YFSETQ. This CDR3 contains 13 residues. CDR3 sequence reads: CASSPGVEYEQYF. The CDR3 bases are TGCGCCAGCAGTCCGGGGGTTGAATACGAGCAGTACTTC.

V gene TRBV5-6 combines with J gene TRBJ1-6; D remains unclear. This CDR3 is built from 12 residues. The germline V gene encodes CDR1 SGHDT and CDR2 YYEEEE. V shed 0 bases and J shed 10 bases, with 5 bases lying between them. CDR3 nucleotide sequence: TGTGCCAGCAGCTTGGTCAGATCACCCCTCCACTTT. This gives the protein CASSLVRSPLHF.

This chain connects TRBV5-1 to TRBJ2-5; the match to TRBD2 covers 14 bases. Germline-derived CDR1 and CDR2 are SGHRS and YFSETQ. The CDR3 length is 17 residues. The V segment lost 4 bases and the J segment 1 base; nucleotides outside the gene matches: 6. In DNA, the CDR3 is TGCGCCAGCAGCACTGGTGGGACTAGCGGGGGCCAAGAGACCCAGTACTTC. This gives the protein CASSTGGTSGGQETQYF.

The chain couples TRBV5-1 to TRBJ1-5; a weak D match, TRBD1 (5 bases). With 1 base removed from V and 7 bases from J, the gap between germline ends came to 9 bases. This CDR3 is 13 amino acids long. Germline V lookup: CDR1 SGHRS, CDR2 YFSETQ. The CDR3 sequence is CASSLTGDQPQHF. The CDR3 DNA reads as TGCGCCAGCAGCTTGACAGGAGACCAGCCCCAGCATTTT.

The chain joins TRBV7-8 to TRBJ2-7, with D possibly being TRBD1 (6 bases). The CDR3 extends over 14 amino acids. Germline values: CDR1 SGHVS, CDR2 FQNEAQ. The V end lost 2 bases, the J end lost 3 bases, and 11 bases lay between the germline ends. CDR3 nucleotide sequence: TGTGCCAGCAGCTTACAGGGGACCAACTACGAGCAGTACTTC. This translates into CASSLQGTNYEQYF.

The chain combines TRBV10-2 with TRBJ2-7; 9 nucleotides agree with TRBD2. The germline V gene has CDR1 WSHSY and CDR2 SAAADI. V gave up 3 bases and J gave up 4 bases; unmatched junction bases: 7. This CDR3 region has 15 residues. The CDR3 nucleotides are TGCGCCAGCAGTGAAGGAAGTAGCGGGGGTTACGAGCAGTACTTC. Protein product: CASSEGSSGGYEQYF.

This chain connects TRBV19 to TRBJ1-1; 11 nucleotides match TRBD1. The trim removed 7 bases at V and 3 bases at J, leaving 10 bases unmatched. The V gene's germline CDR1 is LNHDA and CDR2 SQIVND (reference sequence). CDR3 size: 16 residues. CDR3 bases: TGTGCCAGTACCTTACGGACAGGGGGCATGGACACTGAAGCTTTCTTT. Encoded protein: CASTLRTGGMDTEAFF.

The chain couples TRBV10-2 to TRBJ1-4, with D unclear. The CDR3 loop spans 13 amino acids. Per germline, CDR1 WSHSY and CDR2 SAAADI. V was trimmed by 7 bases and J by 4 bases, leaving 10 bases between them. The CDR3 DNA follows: TGCGCCAGCAAAGGTCAGGTTAATGAAAAACTGTTTTTT. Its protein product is CASKGQVNEKLFF.

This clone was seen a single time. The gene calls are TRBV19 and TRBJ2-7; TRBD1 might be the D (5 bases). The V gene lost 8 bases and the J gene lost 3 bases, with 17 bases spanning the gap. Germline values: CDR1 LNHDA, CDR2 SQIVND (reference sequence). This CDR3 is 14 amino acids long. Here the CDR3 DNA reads TGTGCCAGTGCCAGGGCGACACGAAACTACGAGCAGTACTTC. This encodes CASARATRNYEQYF.

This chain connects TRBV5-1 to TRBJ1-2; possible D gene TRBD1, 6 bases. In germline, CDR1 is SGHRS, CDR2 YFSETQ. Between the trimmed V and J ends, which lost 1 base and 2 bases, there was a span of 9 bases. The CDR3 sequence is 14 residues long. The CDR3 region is CASSLQGNNYGYTF. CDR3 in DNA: TGCGCCAGCAGCTTGCAGGGGAACAACTATGGCTACACCTTC.

DNA for the CDR3: TGTGCCAGTACCAAGGCCGTGGGGGGGCCTGAAAAACTGTTTTTT. Amino acids: CASTKAVGGPEKLFF. J is TRBJ1-4 and V is TRBV19, with D perhaps matching TRBD1 (6 bases). Between the trimmed V and J ends, which lost 7 bases and 7 bases, there was a span of 19 bases. The CDR3 extends over 15 amino acids. Per the germline V gene, CDR1 is LNHDA and CDR2 is SQIVND (reference sequence). The whole variable domain, remainder taken from reference TRBV19 and TRBJ1-4, is DGGITQSPKYLFRKEGQNVTLSCEQNLNHDAMYWYRQDPGQGLRLIYYSQIVNDFQKGDIAEGYSVSREKKESFPLTVTSAQKNPTAFYLCASTKAVGGPEKLFFGSGTQLSVL.

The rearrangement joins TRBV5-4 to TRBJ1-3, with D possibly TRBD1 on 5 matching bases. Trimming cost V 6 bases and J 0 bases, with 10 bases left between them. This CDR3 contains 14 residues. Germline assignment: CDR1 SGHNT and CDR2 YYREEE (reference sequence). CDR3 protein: CASTQGLSGNTIYF. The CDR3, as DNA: TGTGCCAGCACGCAGGGACTCTCTGGAAACACCATATATTTT.

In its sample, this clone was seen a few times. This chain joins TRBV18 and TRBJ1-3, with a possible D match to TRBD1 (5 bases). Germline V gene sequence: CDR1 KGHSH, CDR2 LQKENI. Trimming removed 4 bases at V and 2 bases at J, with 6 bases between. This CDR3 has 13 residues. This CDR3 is CASSQGTGNTIYF. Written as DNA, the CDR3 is TGTGCCAGCTCACAGGGGACTGGAAACACCATATATTTT.

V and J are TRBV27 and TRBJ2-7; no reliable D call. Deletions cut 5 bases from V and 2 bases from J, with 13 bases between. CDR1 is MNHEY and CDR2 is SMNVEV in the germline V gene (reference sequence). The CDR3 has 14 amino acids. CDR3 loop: CASSEPIPPYEQYF. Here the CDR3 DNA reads TGTGCCAGCAGTGAGCCTATACCCCCCTACGAGCAGTACTTC.

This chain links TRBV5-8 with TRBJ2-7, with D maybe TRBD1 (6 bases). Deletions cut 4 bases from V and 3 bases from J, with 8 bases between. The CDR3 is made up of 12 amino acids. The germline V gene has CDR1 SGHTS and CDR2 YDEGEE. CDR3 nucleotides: TGTGCCAGCAGCCGGACAGACTACGAGCAGTACTTC. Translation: CASSRTDYEQYF.

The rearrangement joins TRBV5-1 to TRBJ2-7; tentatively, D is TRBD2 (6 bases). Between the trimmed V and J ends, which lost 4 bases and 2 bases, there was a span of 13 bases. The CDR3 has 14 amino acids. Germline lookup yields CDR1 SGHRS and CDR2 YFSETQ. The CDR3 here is CASSPTSKPYEQYF. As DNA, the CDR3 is TGCGCCAGCAGCCCCACTAGCAAACCCTACGAGCAGTACTTC.

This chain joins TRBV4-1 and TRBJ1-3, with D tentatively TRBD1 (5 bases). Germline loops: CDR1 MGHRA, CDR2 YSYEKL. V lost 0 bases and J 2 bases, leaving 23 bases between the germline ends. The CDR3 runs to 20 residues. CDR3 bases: TGCGCCAGCAGCCAAGATCCGGCAGTTGAATCGGGGGGACCTGGAAACACCATATATTTT. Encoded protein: CASSQDPAVESGGPGNTIYF.